This TCR beta chain derives from a study of blood T cell repertoires in COVID-19. Repertoires were generated with immunoSEQ multiplex PCR, while TCRdb's copy carries only in-frame clones and drops some. The sample has about 89,000 clones, 80% seen once. Germline CDR1 LNHDA, CDR2 SQIVND (reference sequence). V lost 5 bases to trimming and J lost 4 bases, with 9 bases between them. The CDR3 extends over 13 amino acids. The sequencing sample was made of peripheral blood. This chain joins TRBV19 and TRBJ1-5; TRBD1 might be the D (6 bases). The receptor's source is an elderly woman with acute or convalescent COVID-19. The CDR3 sequence is CASSLQGNQPQHF. CDR3 nucleotide sequence: TGTGCCAGTAGTCTCCAGGGGAATCAGCCCCAGCATTTT.